This entry is about one T cell receptor (beta chain). Its antigen is as yet unknown. The record originates from a study of molecular identifiers for immune sequencing clone quantification. CDR1 is ENHRY and CDR2 is SYGVKD in the germline V gene. Trimming removed 4 bases from V and 1 base from J, with 10 bases in between. The CDR3 has 14 residues. Study-wide results and limits: Spike-in Jurkat TCR RNA from a single cell reportedly registered among one million naive cells. Effector cells kept over 98% of their molecules in clones above 20 RNA copies, while naive cells kept under 1% there.

Bulk libraries came from a prior protocol with listed TCR primers. TCRdb passed the PCR reads through MiXCR, listing each CDR3 protein once. Found here are about half a million distinct CDR3 sequences, over 20% of them singletons; the top ten hold around 0.84%. The specimen sequenced was naive CD8+ T cells from blood, with Jurkat cell RNA spiked in. The subset denotes: FACS-sorted CD8+CD4-CCR7+CD45RA+ naive T cells. The TCR comes from a human donor in good health. Some libraries in this study had Jurkat cell RNA spiked in. V usage is TRBV10-3 and J usage is TRBJ2-5; no firm D call. In nucleotides, the CDR3 is TGTGCCATCAGTGCAACAGATGTCCAAGAGACCCAGTACTTC. Amino acid sequence: CAISATDVQETQYF.